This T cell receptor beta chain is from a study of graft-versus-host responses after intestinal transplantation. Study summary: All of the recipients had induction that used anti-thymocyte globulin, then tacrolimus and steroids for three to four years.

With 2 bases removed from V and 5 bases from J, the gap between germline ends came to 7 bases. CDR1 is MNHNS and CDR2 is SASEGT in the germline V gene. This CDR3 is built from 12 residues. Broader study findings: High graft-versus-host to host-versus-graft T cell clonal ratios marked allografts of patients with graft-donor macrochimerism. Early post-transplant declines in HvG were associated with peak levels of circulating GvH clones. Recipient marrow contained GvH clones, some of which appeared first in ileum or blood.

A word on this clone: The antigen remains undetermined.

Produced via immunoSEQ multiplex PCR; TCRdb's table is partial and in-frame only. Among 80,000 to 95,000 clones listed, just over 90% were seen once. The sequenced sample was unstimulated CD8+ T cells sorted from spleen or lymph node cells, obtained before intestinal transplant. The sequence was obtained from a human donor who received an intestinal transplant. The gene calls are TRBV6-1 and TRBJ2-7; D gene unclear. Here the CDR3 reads CASSELVDEQYF. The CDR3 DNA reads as TGTGCCAGCAGTGAATTAGTCGACGAGCAGTACTTC.